The rows below give T cell receptor beta chains drawn from one sample of a study of blood T cell repertoires in COVID-19. TCRdb's copy holds only in-frame clones and misses some; the assay was immunoSEQ multiplex PCR. The sample lists hundreds of thousands of clones, just under 85% occurring once. The sample consisted of peripheral blood. The origin of the receptors is a woman of 80 years or more with acute or convalescent COVID-19. CDR3s include the opening cysteine and the closing phenylalanine or tryptophan. The D gene is left open where the match is weak. The size of a clone is reported for some rows only, either as once, few or many, or as a class for expanded clones.

clone_size,j_call,d_call,v_call,cdr3_nt,cdr3_aa
once,TRBJ1-2,.,TRBV7-9,TGTGCCAGCAGCTTAGCCGGGGACTATGGCTACACCTTC,CASSLAGDYGYTF
.,TRBJ2-1,.,TRBV11-3,TGTGCCAGCAGCTTAGACGGGACTCCTAGAAATGAGCAGTTCTTC,CASSLDGTPRNEQFF
.,TRBJ1-1,TRBD1,TRBV6-2/TRBV6-3,TGTGCCAGCAGTGCCCGGGACAGGAGGAGGAACACTGAAGCTTTCTTT,CASSARDRRRNTEAFF
.,TRBJ1-1,.,TRBV2,TGTGCCAGCAGTGAGGCGGGGGCCCACACTGAAGCTTTCTTT,CASSEAGAHTEAFF
.,TRBJ2-1,.,TRBV3-1/TRBV3-2,TGTGCCAGCACCACCAGTGGTGAGCAGTTCTTC,CASTTSGEQFF
once,TRBJ2-7,TRBD1,TRBV2,TGTGCCAGCAGGAACCTGGGACAGTCGTTTGGCGAGCAGTACTTC,CASRNLGQSFGEQYF
once,TRBJ1-1,TRBD1,TRBV12-5,TGTGCTAGTGGTTTATCAGGGGGGACTGAAGCTTTCTTT,CASGLSGGTEAFF
.,TRBJ1-3,.,TRBV18,TGTGCCAGCTCACCCGACAGAACTGGAAACACCATATATTTT,CASSPDRTGNTIYF
.,TRBJ1-4,.,TRBV5-6,TGTGCCAGCAGCCCAGGAACTGTCCCTGAAAAACTGTTTTTT,CASSPGTVPEKLFF
.,TRBJ2-3,TRBD2,TRBV7-2,TGTGCCAGCAGCCTGACTAGCGGGACTAGCACAGATACGCAGTATTTT,CASSLTSGTSTDTQYF
.,TRBJ1-2,TRBD1,TRBV5-6,TGTGCCAGCAGGAGCTTCCCCAGGGGGCGCAGCTATGGCTACACCTTC,CASRSFPRGRSYGYTF
.,TRBJ1-2,.,TRBV15,TGTGCCACCAGCAGGGACAGAGCTAACTATGGCTACACCTTC,CATSRDRANYGYTF
.,TRBJ2-1,.,TRBV25-1,TGTGCCAGCAGTGACGGTGTTTTTTGGGGGCAGCCTTACAATGAGCAGTTCTTC,CASSDGVFWGQPYNEQFF
few,TRBJ2-3,TRBD2,TRBV7-3,TGTGCCAGCAGCTTACGCGGGGGGGCCCGGGATACGCAGTATTTT,CASSLRGGARDTQYF
.,TRBJ2-2,.,TRBV30,TGTGCCTGGAGTGGGGAGGCCGGACCCGGTGGGGAGCTGTTTTTT,CAWSGEAGPGGELFF
.,TRBJ2-5,.,TRBV5-6,TGTGCCAGCAGCTTGGCACAGGGCGAGACCCAGTACTTC,CASSLAQGETQYF
.,TRBJ2-3,TRBD2,TRBV5-6,TGTGCCAGCAGAGAAGCGGGAGGGTTCACAGATACGCAGTATTTT,CASREAGGFTDTQYF
.,TRBJ2-4,.,TRBV5-4,TGTGCCAGCAGCCTAGGGTCCCAGGGGAGTCTAGCCAAAAACATTCAGTACTTC,CASSLGSQGSLAKNIQYF
few,TRBJ1-3,.,TRBV20-1,TGCAGTGCTAGTGTGACAGGTGGAAACACCATATATTTT,CSASVTGGNTIYF
.,TRBJ1-2,.,TRBV9,TGTGCCAGCAGCCCAGAGGCAGGGATCTATGGCTACACCTTC,CASSPEAGIYGYTF
few,TRBJ1-2,TRBD1,TRBV27,TGTGCCAGCAGCTCCGGGGACAGCTTCCAGGGGATATATGGCTACACCTTC,CASSSGDSFQGIYGYTF
once,TRBJ1-5,.,TRBV19,TGTGCCAGTAGCCAGGGGTACGTGAGCAATCAGCCCCAGCATTTT,CASSQGYVSNQPQHF
once,TRBJ2-5,TRBD2,TRBV7-2,TGTGCCAGCAGCTTAGGGGCTAGCGGGGGACAAGAGACCCAGTACTTC,CASSLGASGGQETQYF
once,TRBJ2-1,TRBD2,TRBV6-6,TGTGCCAGCAGGTCGTCATGGGGGGGGATCGACAATGAGCAGTTCTTC,CASRSSWGGIDNEQFF
.,TRBJ2-2,TRBD1,TRBV18,TGTGCCAGCTCACCACAAACCGGGACAGGAATATCGGTTGGGGCCGGGGAGCTGTTTTTT,CASSPQTGTGISVGAGELFF
.,TRBJ1-1,.,TRBV6-6,TGTGCCAGCAGTTCCGGGACTCCGGCTGAAGCTTTCTTT,CASSSGTPAEAFF
.,TRBJ1-1,.,TRBV7-9,TGTGCCAGCAGCTCCTCGGTAAACAACACTGAAGCTTTCTTT,CASSSSVNNTEAFF
.,TRBJ2-5,TRBD1,TRBV4-2,TGTGCCAGCAGCCAGGCGACAGGGCCTCAAGAGACCCAGTACTTC,CASSQATGPQETQYF